This T cell receptor beta chain was sequenced in a study of blood T cell repertoires in COVID-19 (dated by TCRdb to 2020 to 2022). At the level of the whole study: Samples from collaborators originated in the United States, Italy and Spain and spanned both the acute and convalescent phases of COVID-19. The material from the prospective study consisted of cDNA or gDNA derived from T cells, B-cell-depleted T cells, or PBMCs. The samples were drawn from the first 160 participants of the ongoing ImmuneRACE study and from some 1,300 subjects provided by 6 global collaborators. Deeply sampled blood TCRbeta repertoires from subjects exposed to, actively infected with, or recovered from COVID-19 were included in the dataset. A freely available public database, intended as a resource for researchers studying the immune response to SARS-CoV-2, is where the repertoires were released. The sample metadata nearly always contained a de-identified subject ID, COVID-19 status, age in years and sex. HLA class I and class II types, where available, came from metadata supplied by the sample provider rather than from assay-based typing. Study-level results and caveats: The amount of clinical and demographic metadata varied by source and participant and was provided uncurated.

The immunoSEQ Assay, a bias-controlled multiplex PCR, was used to amplify TCRbeta CDR3 regions from genomic DNA. For the original study's pipeline: The number of nucleated cells in each sample was estimated from the amplification of reference gene primers within the assay. Sequence reads were collapsed and filtered to measure the absolute abundance of every unique TCRbeta CDR3 rearrangement. Productive Simpson clonality was computed per sample as the square root of Simpson's diversity index over productive rearrangements. As stored in TCRdb, this immuneACCESS dataset retains in-frame rearrangements with V and J assigned. A fraction of the clones does not appear; measured against another copy, unresolved V genes explain less than half of the discrepancy, and the remainder lacks a known reason. V, J and clone size were drawn from that table, and D and trimming were deduced from the DNA. The sample table records approximately 120,000 clones; over 80% of these occur just once. The ten top clones hold over 15% of the sample.

This clone appeared a few times. The target of this receptor is not known. Base qualities are missing; no much larger clone stands one base away. CDR1 and CDR2 (SGHTA, FQGTGA) derive from the germline V gene. V has 5 bases trimmed and J has 2 bases trimmed; junction bases matching no gene number 5. The CDR3 has 15 amino acids, counting the end cysteine and phenylalanine. The DNA shown is the 45-base CDR3, in frame from base 1. Participants in the prospective study were aged roughly 18 to 100 years, lived in some 24 United States geographic areas, and enrolled through a virtual design. In the prospective study, cohorts were assigned on the basis of participant-reported clinical history obtained from a screening survey and a study questionnaire. Recovered participants in ImmuneRACE Cohort 3 were defined as having two consecutive negative NP/OP PCR tests, clearance from a healthcare professional, or resolution of symptoms. Each participant in the prospective study had whole blood, serum and a nasopharyngeal or oropharyngeal swab collected by mobile phlebotomists. Additional blood draws and questionnaires over an approximately two-month period could optionally be provided by prospective study participants. Prospective study blood samples were shipped either frozen or at room temperature before DNA extraction.

The clonotype originates from a man under 40 who had recovered from COVID-19. What was sequenced was PBMCs or T cells enriched from blood (not recorded which). The chain links TRBV7-3 with TRBJ2-1; TRBD2 matches 8 bases in the middle. The CDR3: CASSPTSGPYNEQFF. The DNA reads as follows: TGTGCCAGCAGCCCTACTAGCGGACCCTACAATGAGCAGTTCTTC.